This T cell receptor beta chain was recovered during a study of cytomegalovirus exposure and HLA in healthy donors (dated by TCRdb to 2015 to 2018). At the level of the whole study: An earlier analysis of approximately 600 of the donors reported 250 to 300 Gb of sequence data and 117 million unique TCR beta sequences from around 200 million T cells. An earlier analysis of several hundred of the donors applied high-throughput TCR beta sequencing to assess whether each TCR beta V gene segment acted as functional or pseudogenic. A later analysis re-examined previously published TCR beta repertoires from just over 650 donors and added high-resolution HLA genotyping to investigate patterns of TCR occurrence. Across about 370 genotyped donors of the cohort, an average of approximately 220,000 unique TCR beta nucleotide sequences per donor were sequenced, and 15% to 20% of those sequences were non-productive. A later genetic analysis took genome-wide SNP genotypes for about 65% of the 666 donors and used that subset as a discovery cohort. An early release covering some 640 HLA-typed donors comprised about 300 gigabases of sequencing data and tens of millions of unique TCR sequences. To predict cytomegalovirus infection status, the study brought together high-throughput TCR immunosequencing, statistical association of individual TCRs with disease status, and machine learning. Alongside the repertoire data, information on donor age, sex, ethnicity and CMV serostatus was compiled. The genetic ancestry cluster associated with self-reported Caucasian donors included 81% of the 398 genotyped donors. A separate validation cohort of 100 to 150 different subjects was used in addition to the approximately 610-subject first cohort. The number of typed donors differed by locus: about 620-630 for A, B, C, DRB1 and DQB1; some 500 for DQA1; over 600 for DPA1; and some 430 for DPB1. The study profiled the T cell repertoires of hundreds of subjects by immunosequencing and related them to cytomegalovirus serostatus. The aim of the study was to test whether cataloging public T cell receptors could identify signatures of past pathogen exposure. The later analysis used no new phenotypic data to find candidate immune exposures, relying instead on TCR beta sequences and their occurrence across donors. HLA typing included class I and class II loci at four-digit resolution. Every discovery cohort repertoire had been produced on one sequencing platform. A handful of DR-DQ haplotypes were handled as single units for association and clustering because linkage in the cohort was strong. The full study reports these points: Some 15 rarely observed V segments, including chromosome 9 orphons, were excluded from the earlier analysis of approximately 500 of the donors because counts were too low. The study listed 170 or so TCR beta chains as associated with cytomegalovirus. A later genetic analysis associated a missense DCLRE1C variant with V-gene and J-gene trimming of TCR beta chains, and an independent cohort replicated the association. Because HLA typing was missing for some donors at each locus, association tests included only the typed subset. In an earlier analysis of about 550 of the donors, most TCR beta V segments were observed in productive rearrangements about 87% or about 30% of the time, broadly matching IMGT annotations. The 87-base-pair reads could not distinguish some IMGT-functional V segments, including TRBV6-2 and TRBV6-3, so those segments were excluded. Compared with the approximately 600-donor mean, donors in an Asian-associated ancestry cluster had fewer N-insertions in productive TCRs, according to a later genetic analysis. According to a later analysis, most CMV-associated TCR beta chains appeared to be HLA-restricted, and the HLA associations seemed to be driven largely by CMV exposure. In both the original and validation cohorts, the classifier was reported to diagnose cytomegalovirus status with high specificity and sensitivity. Across donors, most TCR sequences were observed very rarely, whereas some public TCRs were present in many individuals. The authors suggested that the approach could potentially be generalized to other disease states and immunological phenotypes. Correlated functional status among segregating V segments might reflect linkage disequilibrium, but an unknown experimental factor could not be ruled out. A cluster of highly shared sequence variants was judged likely to be a technical artifact of the sequencing pipeline. In a later analysis, the rate of TCR association differed among HLA loci, with DRB1 alleles having the most associated TCRs and HLA-C alleles having the fewest. Strong co-occurrence of HLA alleles, especially DR and DQ, made assigning TCR associations to individual alleles difficult. The only immune exposure information available for the cohort was CMV serostatus. A later analysis associated some 17,000 TCR beta sequences with specific HLA alleles at a false discovery rate of 0.05. A later analysis reported that several top co-occurrence clusters appeared linked to parvovirus B19, influenza, CMV and Epstein-Barr virus. Roughly uniform sequencing depth across donors was assumed in presence/absence analyses, although this assumption may not hold. Compared with equally common non-associated chains, HLA-associated TCR beta chains in a later analysis were more clonally expanded and had lower generation probabilities. A few of the identified cytomegalovirus-associated TCR beta chains were confirmed in vitro to be specific for cytomegalovirus antigens. The cohort was sequenced for TCR beta chains only, and without alpha or paired-chain data the features that could be detected were limited. A further reported finding was that TCR beta sequences accurately predicted the HLA-A and HLA-B alleles for most subjects in the first cohort.

The germline V gene sets CDR1 to MNHNS and CDR2 to SASEGT. The CDR3 contains 17 residues, cysteine and phenylalanine counted. This entry keeps only the CDR3 DNA: 51 bases, framed from base 1. Trimmed from V: 4 bases; trimmed from J: 1 base; junction bases lacking a gene match: 10. This clone showed up just a few times. The antigen this receptor binds is unknown. No much larger clonotype is one base removed from it; base qualities were not supplied. The cohort comprised under 700 healthy bone marrow donors. At the time of sampling, every cohort member was nominally healthy, though immune exposures that went unrecorded were likely present. The donor tested CMV seronegative, placing the donor among the roughly 350 seronegative members of the cohort. Every donor gave a peripheral blood sample, and the peripheral blood mononuclear cells from that sample were used for TCR beta sequencing. Genomic DNA was extracted from the blood cell samples with the Qiagen DNeasy Blood Extraction Kit.

Libraries came from the immunoSEQ multiplex PCR assay. A mixture of 60 forward primers for TCR Vbeta segments and 13 reverse primers for TCR Jbeta segments was used in the multiplex PCR. A multiplex PCR assay on genomic DNA amplified the CDR3 region of rearranged TCR beta genes. Amplified TCR beta libraries were sequenced as 87-base-pair reads on the Illumina HiSeq System. Per the authors' processing: A later analysis tallied roughly 78 million unique TCR beta chains across the 666 repertoires, and approximately 12 million of those chains were shared by two or more donors. Raw reads were error-corrected and collapsed into unique sequences by a nearest-neighbor algorithm in which closely related sequences were merged to remove PCR and sequencing errors. CDR3 sequences were aligned to IMGT reference sequences to assign V, D and J gene segments. For a sequence to be retained, at least a six-nucleotide match to both a V gene segment and a J gene segment was required. A rearrangement was called productive if the CDR3 had no stop codons and remained in frame with V and J, and every other rearrangement was called non-productive. Following IMGT convention, CDR3 was defined as the stretch from the second conserved V-encoded cysteine to the conserved J-encoded phenylalanine. In an earlier analysis of just under 600 of the donors, sequences lacking an unambiguous match to a single V gene segment were excluded. In an earlier analysis of around 600 of the donors, V segments were called functional above 56.7% productive rearrangements and were called segregating when the between-donor standard deviation exceeded 5%. To diagnose cytomegalovirus status from the catalog of TCR beta chain sequences, a statistical classification framework was built. A later analysis assigned V and J genes by comparing TCR nucleotide sequences with IMGT/GENE-DB human TR gene sequences. Using the TCRdist pipeline, a later analysis assigned CDR3 sequences along with most-parsimonious VDJ recombination scenarios. In a later analysis, each TCR beta chain was defined by its CDR3 amino acid sequence together with its V-gene family, and reads lacking a unique V-gene family were excluded. To address suspected cross-contamination and a sequencing artifact, a later analysis removed approximately 600 highly shared, low-generation-probability nucleotide sequences. In a later analysis, a clonal expansion index for each public chain was calculated from normalized within-repertoire ranks of inferred template counts. In a later analysis, generation probabilities were computed with a VDJ recombination model fitted to out-of-frame rearrangements, and the resulting probabilities were checked against IGoR. Hypergeometric tests were used in a later analysis to score TCR-TCR, TCR-HLA and TCR-CMV co-occurrence, with a repertoire-size bias correction applied to the TCR pairs. False discovery rates were estimated in a later analysis by permuting HLA or CMV assignments 20 times. A later analysis grouped co-occurring TCRs with DBSCAN, adding TCRdist sequence similarity when clustering within HLA-allele-positive subsets. Repertoires with fewer than 30,000 or more than 120,000 public chains, plus five repertoires with anomalous nucleotide sharing, were excluded from co-occurrence clustering. TCRdb's version of the immuneACCESS table is confined to in-frame rearrangements and falls short of the full clone set. An unresolved V gene accounts for under half of the shortfall where checked; the remainder is of unknown origin. D and trimming come from the DNA, and the V and J calls and clone size come from that table. The sample data list about 94,000 clones, and about 7.6% of these were observed just once. The biggest ten clones account for over 2% of the sample.

This clonotype originated in a man aged 45-65 years in good health and CMV-seronegative. The chain couples TRBV6-1 to TRBJ2-3, and TRBD2 aligns with 8 junction nucleotides. The sample comprised PBMCs. The encoded CDR3 is CASSGPVRGARTDTQYF. The nucleotide sequence is TGTGCCAGCAGTGGGCCGGTGCGGGGGGCTCGCACAGATACGCAGTATTTT.